The 10 T cell receptor beta chains below all came from one sample that was sequenced in a study of kidney transplant recipient with SARS-CoV-2 infection. TCRdb itself ran the reads through MiXCR, one entry per CDR3 protein. The sample consists of 200,000 to 250,000 distinct CDR3 sequences, more than 25% of them appearing once. Sample: a blood sample, taken at baseline and between days 110 and 120 from a kidney transplant recipient. Receptor source: a young adult male patient who had COVID-19 and was a kidney transplant recipient. Some T cells may originate from the graft donor.

The table lists this clonotype with many counts. The rearrangement joins TRBV14 to TRBJ1-1; D may be TRBD1 (5 bases). The V gene lost 1 base and the J gene lost 3 bases, with 12 bases spanning the gap. Germline loops: CDR1 SGHDN, CDR2 FVKESK. CDR3 length: 15 amino acids. The CDR3 loop is CASSQVAGGHTEAFF. DNA of the CDR3: TGTGCCAGCAGCCAAGTGGCGGGGGGACACACTGAAGCTTTCTTT.

This clonotype was seen a handful of times. This chain uses TRBV28 with TRBJ2-5; no clear D. Germline CDR1 is MDHEN and CDR2 is SYDVKM. The CDR3 totals 15 residues. Trimming took 5 bases from V and 0 from J, leaving 13 bases between them. The CDR3 loop is CASSPLGQNQETQYF. The CDR3 DNA sequence: TGTGCCAGCAGTCCCCTAGGGCAGAACCAAGAGACCCAGTACTTC.

Comments on this clonotype: The junction shows a germline mismatch at one end, possibly a read error. CDR3 nucleotides: TGTGCCAGCAGCGAGTTCAGTCCCATTTCAGGCTTGGCCGGGGAGCTTTTTTTT. Its translation is CASSEFSPISGLAGELFF. V is TRBV3-1 and J is TRBJ2-2; D may be TRBD2 (5 bases). There are 18 residues in the CDR3. In germline, CDR1 is LGHDT, CDR2 YNNKEL (reference sequence).

In this sample, this clonotype turned up many times. The chain is built from TRBV18 and TRBJ2-4; no clear D. Germline CDR1 is KGHSH and CDR2 is LQKENI. This CDR3 region has 15 residues. The V end lost 3 bases, the J end lost 5 bases, and 14 bases lay between the germline ends. CDR3 region: CASSPVLLSENIQYF. The DNA for the CDR3 is TGTGCCAGCTCACCGGTCCTCCTCAGCGAAAACATTCAGTACTTC.

In its sample, this clonotype was seen many times. The CDR3 loop is CASSYTCPISGLTGELFF. CDR3 in DNA: TGTGCCAGCAGCTATACCTGTCCCATTTCAGGCTTGACCGGGGAGCTGTTTTTT. The chain uses TRBV3-1 and TRBJ2-2; D not resolved. Germline lookup yields CDR1 LGHDT and CDR2 YNNKEL (reference sequence). This CDR3 contains 18 residues. Trimming took off 5 bases at V and 5 bases at J, with 24 bases between the two ends.

The chain is built from TRBV28 and TRBJ1-2; D gene uncertain. Per germline, CDR1 MDHEN and CDR2 SYDVKM. There are 16 residues in the CDR3. This CDR3 reads CGSKVGDSRKTYGYTF. The CDR3 bases are TGTGGCAGTAAGGTGGGTGATAGCCGAAAGACCTATGGCTACACCTTC.

This clonotype appeared many times. V and J are TRBV6-2 or TRBV6-3 and TRBJ2-1; 8 bases match TRBD2. In germline, CDR1 is MNHEY, CDR2 SVGEGT. This CDR3 has 17 amino acids. J was trimmed by 6 bases and V by 0 bases; bases with no gene match: 10. The CDR3 DNA reads as TGTGCCAGCAGTTACTCGAGAGTTAGCGGGGATGTCAATGAGCAGTTCTTC. Residues: CASSYSRVSGDVNEQFF.

To note about this clonotype: This may stem from a read error, because a much larger clone lies one nucleotide away. The chain employs TRBV12-3 or TRBV12-4 and TRBJ1-2; D is perhaps TRBD1 (6 bases). V was cut by 5 bases and J by 4 bases, with 23 bases left in between. CDR3 length equals 17 residues. Here the CDR3 DNA reads TGTGCCAGCAGTGGACAGAGCAGCTTCCGAAGGACCTATGGCTACACCTTC. It translates to CASSGQSSFRRTYGYTF.

On this clonotype itself: It may be a read error: a sequence one base away is much more abundant. V usage is TRBV5-1 and J usage is TRBJ2-7, with 11 bases matching TRBD2. The germline gives CDR1 SGHRS, CDR2 YFSETQ. The CDR3 spans 15 residues. CDR3 sequence reads: CASSSGLAGFNEQHF. The CDR3 nucleotides are TGCGCCAGCAGCTCCGGACTAGCGGGTTTCAACGAGCAGCACTTC.

As regards this clonotype: Given the absence of the conserved phenylalanine or tryptophan at the CDR3 end, a read error is likely. The chain employs TRBV7-9 and TRBJ1-2; no firm D call. The CDR3 is made up of 17 amino acids. The V end lost 5 bases, the J end lost 4 bases, and 23 bases lay between the germline ends. The germline V gene encodes CDR1 SEHNR and CDR2 FQNEAQ (reference sequence). CDR3 sequence: CASSTLRYHGKTYGYTL. The CDR3 bases are TGTGCCAGCAGCACATTACGATACCATGGAAAGACCTATGGCTACACCCTC.